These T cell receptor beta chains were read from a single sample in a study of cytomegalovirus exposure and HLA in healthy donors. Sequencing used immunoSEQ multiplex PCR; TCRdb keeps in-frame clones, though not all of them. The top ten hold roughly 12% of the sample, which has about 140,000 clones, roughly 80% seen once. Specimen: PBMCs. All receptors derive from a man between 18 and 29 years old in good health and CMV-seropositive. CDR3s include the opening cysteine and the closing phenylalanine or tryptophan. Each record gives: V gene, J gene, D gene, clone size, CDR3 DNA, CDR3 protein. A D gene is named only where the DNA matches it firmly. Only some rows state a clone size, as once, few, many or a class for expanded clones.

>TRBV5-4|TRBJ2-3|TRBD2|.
TGTGCCCTATCTAGCGGGAGAGAGTTAAGCACAGATACGCAGTATTTT
CALSSGRELSTDTQYF
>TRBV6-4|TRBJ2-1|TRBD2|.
TGTGCCAGCAGTTATTATAGCGGGAGGAAAATGGGGAATGAGCAGTTCTTC
CASSYYSGRKMGNEQFF
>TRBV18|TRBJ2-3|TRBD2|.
TGTGCCAGCTCATTTTTGGGGACTAGCGGACATAGCACAGATACGCAGTATTTT
CASSFLGTSGHSTDTQYF
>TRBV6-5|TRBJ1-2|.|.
TGTGCCAGCAGTTATTCCCGGACAGTCGGATATGGCTACACCTTC
CASSYSRTVGYGYTF
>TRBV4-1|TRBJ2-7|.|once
TGCGCCAGCAGCTCCCATGCGGGCGAGCAGTACTTC
CASSSHAGEQYF
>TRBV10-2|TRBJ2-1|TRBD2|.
TGCGCCAGCAGTGCTGCGGGACTAAGCGATGAGCAGTTCTTC
CASSAAGLSDEQFF
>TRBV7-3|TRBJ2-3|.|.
TGTGCCAGCAGCCCTGCGCCGGGGGGCAGGGAAACGCAGTATTTT
CASSPAPGGRETQYF
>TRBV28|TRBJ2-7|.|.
TGTGCCAGCAGTTTAACTACCCTGAGCTACGAGCAGTACTTC
CASSLTTLSYEQYF
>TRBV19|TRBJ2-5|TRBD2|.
TGTGCCAGTAGTATATGGGAGGGGACCCAGTACTTC
CASSIWEGTQYF
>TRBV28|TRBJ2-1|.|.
TGTGCCAGCAGTTTGGAGACGGATTCCAATGAGCAGTTCTTC
CASSLETDSNEQFF
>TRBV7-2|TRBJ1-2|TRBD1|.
TGTGCCAGCATGGACAGGGCATACTTTAACTATGGCTACCCCTTC
CASMDRAYFNYGYPF
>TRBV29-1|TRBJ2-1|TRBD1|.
TGCAGCGTTGTAGGGGGCGCAAGCTCCTACAATGAGCAGTTCTTC
CSVVGGASSYNEQFF
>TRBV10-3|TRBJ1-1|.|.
TGTGCCATCAGTGAGCCCTCTGGGGAGATGAACACTGAAGCTTTCTTT
CAISEPSGEMNTEAFF
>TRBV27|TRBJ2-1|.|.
TGTGCCAGCAGTTTATCGATAGCGGCCTCCTACAATGAGCAGTTCTTC
CASSLSIAASYNEQFF
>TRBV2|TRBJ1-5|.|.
TGTGCCAGCAGGGGGGGTCGGTACCAGCCCCAGCATTTT
CASRGGRYQPQHF
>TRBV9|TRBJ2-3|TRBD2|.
TGTGCCAGCAGTGGTACTAGCGGGGAATCAGATACGCAGTATTTT
CASSGTSGESDTQYF
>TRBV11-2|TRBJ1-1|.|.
TGTGCCAGCACCCCACAAGAGGGCCCCGAAGCTTTCTTT
CASTPQEGPEAFF
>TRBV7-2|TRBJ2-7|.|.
TGTGCCAGCAGCTTAGTCGGAGGGGGGGCCTACGAGCAGTACTTC
CASSLVGGGAYEQYF
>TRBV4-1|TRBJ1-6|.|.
TGCGCCAGCAGCCAAGTTGTAATCTCCTATAATTCACCCCTCCACTTT
CASSQVVISYNSPLHF
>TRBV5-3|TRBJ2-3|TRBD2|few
TGTGCCAACCAGCCCTCGCGGGGGGGTGGAGATACGCAGTATTTT
CANQPSRGGGDTQYF
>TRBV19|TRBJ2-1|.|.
TGTGCCAGTATTAAGGAGCGGCTATTCTACAATGAGCAGTTCTTC
CASIKERLFYNEQFF
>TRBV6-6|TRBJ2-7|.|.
TGTGCCAGCAGATACTCCTACGAGCAGTACTTC
CASRYSYEQYF
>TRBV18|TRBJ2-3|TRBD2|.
TGTGCCAGCTCACCACGGGCGGGAGTGACAGATACGCAGTATTTT
CASSPRAGVTDTQYF